Below, one T cell receptor (beta chain) is given with its context. The entry originates in a study of control samples from healthy donors and cancer patients. V shed 3 bases, J shed 0 bases, and the junction held 4 bases outside the gene matches. Germline V CDR1 and CDR2: MGHDK, SYGVNS. The CDR3 totals 16 residues. Profiled with immunoSEQ multiplex PCR; TCRdb holds only in-frame clones, not every one. The repertoire consists of more than 20,000 clones, with about nine tenths occurring once and the leading ten covering roughly 13%. This receptor was identified in a man between 50 and 59 years old with lung cancer. The sequencing input was PBMCs. This chain links TRBV25-1 with TRBJ2-3, with 9 bases that match TRBD2. The CDR3 protein is CASSDGLAGSTDTQYF. The CDR3 DNA is TGTGCCAGCAGTGATGGTCTAGCGGGGAGCACAGATACGCAGTATTTT.